This TCR beta chain appears in the sequencing data of a study of blood T cells in healthy people across ages. Note on this clonotype: Its target is not known.

Study-wide results and caveats: CMV status of donors was unknown, possibly confounding expanded clonotype changes. Without sorted subsets, naive and antigen-experienced compartments could not be conclusively compared. Correlation between TCR beta diversity and naive T cell percentage was strong.

The CDR3 contains 14 residues. Germline V gene data show CDR1 as MNHNY and CDR2 as SVGAGI (reference sequence). PCR was performed a second time for about 7 to 12 cycles using a sample-barcoded 5' primer and a J-beta primer mix. Each cDNA molecule was tagged by a template-switch adaptor with 12 random nucleotides. TCRdb redid the calling of the 5' RACE reads with MiXCR, one entry per CDR3 protein. The table lists 800,000 or so distinct CDR3 sequences, around 68% of them singletons. Sample: blood. This chain joins TRBV6-6 and TRBJ2-5, with 7 positions matching TRBD1. The J call may be incorrect, as the DNA end agrees better with TRBJ2-7. This receptor was taken from a man aged 25 to 40 in good health. The CDR3 DNA is TGTGCCAGCAGTTATTTAGACAGGGACCACGAGCAGTACTTC. Its translation: CASSYLDRDHEQYF.